The next 9 T cell receptor beta chains were all read from a single sample in a study of blood T cell repertoires in COVID-19. Profiling relied on immunoSEQ multiplex PCR, and the TCRdb table lists in-frame clones only, not all of them. The repertoire holds 150,000 to 200,000 clones, with roughly 84% as singletons. Sequencing was performed on PBMCs or T cells enriched from blood (not recorded which). These receptors were collected from a woman in her sixties or seventies who had recovered from COVID-19.

J is TRBJ1-3 and V is TRBV5-1; a possible D gene is TRBD1 (5 bases). The CDR3 is made up of 14 amino acids. Trimming stripped 3 bases from V and 1 base from J, with 8 bases between. CDR1 SGHRS and CDR2 YFSETQ come from the germline V gene. The CDR3 reads CASSSSGSGNTIYF. As DNA, the CDR3 is TGCGCCAGCAGCTCCTCAGGGTCTGGAAACACCATATATTTT.

CDR3 residues: CASSRDKNTEAFF. Written as DNA, the CDR3 is TGTGCCAGCAGCCGAGACAAGAACACTGAAGCTTTCTTT. The chain has TRBV7-3 and TRBJ1-1; D not resolved. Trimming took off 5 bases at V and 1 base at J, with 8 bases between the two ends. The CDR3 is 13 amino acids. Germline-derived CDR1 and CDR2 are SGHTA and FQGTGA.

CDR3 coding DNA: TGTGCCAGCAGCCAAGAAGTTCGGGTCGCTGAAGCTTTCTTT. It specifies CASSQEVRVAEAFF. The gene calls are TRBV14 and TRBJ1-1; D is unclear. Germline CDR1 SGHDN, CDR2 FVKESK. This CDR3 region has 14 residues. Deletions cut 0 bases from V and 6 bases from J, with 11 bases between.

The chain combines TRBV2 with TRBJ1-6; TRBD1 might be the D (6 bases). The V gene's germline CDR1 is SNHLY and CDR2 FYNNEI. There are 14 residues in the CDR3. The germline V and J ends were trimmed by 5 bases and 3 bases, with 8 bases remaining between them. CDR3 bases: TGTGCCAGCAGTACAGGGAACTATAATTCACCCCTCCACTTT. This gives the protein CASSTGNYNSPLHF.

The chain is built from TRBV4-1 and TRBJ2-1; a possible D gene is TRBD1 (6 bases). The V gene's germline CDR1 is MGHRA and CDR2 YSYEKL. V was trimmed by 2 bases and J by 4 bases, leaving 12 bases between them. This CDR3 is 15 amino acids long. The DNA of the CDR3 is TGCGCCAGCAGCCAATCCGGGACATCTTACAATGAGCAGTTCTTC. It encodes CASSQSGTSYNEQFF.

This clone was counted once. This chain joins TRBV5-1 and TRBJ2-7; possibly TRBD1 for D (5 bases). The V gene lost 2 bases and the J gene lost 5 bases, with 14 bases spanning the gap. This CDR3 has 14 residues. The V gene's germline CDR1 is SGHRS and CDR2 YFSETQ. This CDR3 reads CASSFLAGSDEQYF. In DNA, the CDR3 is TGCGCCAGCAGCTTCTTAGCAGGGTCTGACGAGCAGTACTTC.

The rearrangement links TRBV30 to TRBJ2-1; no firm D call. The CDR3 spans 13 residues. Trimming took off 2 bases at V and 5 bases at J, with 10 bases between the two ends. CDR1 is GTSNPN, CDR2 SVGIG, per germline (reference sequence). The DNA for the CDR3 is TGTGCCTGGAGTTTGGAGTTCAACAATGAGCAGTTCTTC. Its translation is CAWSLEFNNEQFF.

The gene calls are TRBV3-1 (or the pseudogene TRBV3-2) and TRBJ1-2; D perhaps matches TRBD1 (6 bases). Trimming left V 4 bases short and J 8 bases short, with 17 bases between. CDR1 and CDR2 from the germline V gene are LGHDT and YNNKEL (reference sequence). This CDR3 spans 14 amino acids. The CDR3 loop reads CASSPTDSSRGYTF. DNA for the CDR3: TGTGCCAGCAGCCCGACGGACAGTTCTAGAGGCTACACCTTC.

This chain links TRBV19 with TRBJ2-3; maybe TRBD1 (7 bases). The germline CDR1 and CDR2 sequences are LNHDA and SQIVND (reference sequence). This CDR3 comprises 17 residues. V was cut by 5 bases and J by 6 bases, with 24 bases left in between. The CDR3, as DNA: TGTGCCAGTAGTGTCCCCCGGACCCAAGGAGGGGGCGATACGCAGTATTTT. Its translation is CASSVPRTQGGGDTQYF.